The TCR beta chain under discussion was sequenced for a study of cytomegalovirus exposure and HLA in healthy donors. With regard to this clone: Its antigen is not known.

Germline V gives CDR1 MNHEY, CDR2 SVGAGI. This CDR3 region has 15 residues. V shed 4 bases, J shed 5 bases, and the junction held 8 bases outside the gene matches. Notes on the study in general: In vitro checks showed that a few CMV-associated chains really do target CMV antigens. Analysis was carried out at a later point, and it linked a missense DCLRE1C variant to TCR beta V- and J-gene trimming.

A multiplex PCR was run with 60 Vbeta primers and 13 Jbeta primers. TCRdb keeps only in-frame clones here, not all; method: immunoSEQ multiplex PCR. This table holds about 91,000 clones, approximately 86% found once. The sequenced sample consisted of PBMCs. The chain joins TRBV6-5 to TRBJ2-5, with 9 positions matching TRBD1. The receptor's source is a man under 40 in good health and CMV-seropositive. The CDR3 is CASSSFGQGWETQYF. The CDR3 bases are TGTGCCAGCAGTTCCTTCGGACAGGGGTGGGAGACCCAGTACTTC.